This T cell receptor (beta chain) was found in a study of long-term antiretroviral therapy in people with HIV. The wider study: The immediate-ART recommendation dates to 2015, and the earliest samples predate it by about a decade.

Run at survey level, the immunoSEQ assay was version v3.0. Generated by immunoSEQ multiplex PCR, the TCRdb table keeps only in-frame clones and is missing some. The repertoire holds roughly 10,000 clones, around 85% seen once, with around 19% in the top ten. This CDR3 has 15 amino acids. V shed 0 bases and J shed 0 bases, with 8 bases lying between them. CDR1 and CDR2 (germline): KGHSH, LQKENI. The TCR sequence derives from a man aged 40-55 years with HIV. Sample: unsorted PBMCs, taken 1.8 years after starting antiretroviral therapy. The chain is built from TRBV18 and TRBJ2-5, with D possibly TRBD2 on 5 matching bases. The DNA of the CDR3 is TGTGCCAGCTCACCACCCCGGGATTACCAAGAGACCCAGTACTTC. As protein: CASSPPRDYQETQYF.